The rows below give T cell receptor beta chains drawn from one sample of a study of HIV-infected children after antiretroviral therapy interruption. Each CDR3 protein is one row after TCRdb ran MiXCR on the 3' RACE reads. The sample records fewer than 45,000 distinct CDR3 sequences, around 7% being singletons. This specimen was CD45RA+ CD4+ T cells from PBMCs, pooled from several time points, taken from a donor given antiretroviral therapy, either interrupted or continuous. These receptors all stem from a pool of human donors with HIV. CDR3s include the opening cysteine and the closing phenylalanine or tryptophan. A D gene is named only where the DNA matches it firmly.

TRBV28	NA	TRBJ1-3	CASSLPSPQVLSGNTIYF
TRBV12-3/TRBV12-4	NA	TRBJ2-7	CASSIRTRSYEQYF
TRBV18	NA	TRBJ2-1	CASSPPTDRRSLGWNEQFF
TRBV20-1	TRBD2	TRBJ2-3	CSASARGEVRDTQYF
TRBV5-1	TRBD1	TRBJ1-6	CASSLIGQGSSPLHF
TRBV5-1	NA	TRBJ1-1	CASSLEGPVTGGTEAFF
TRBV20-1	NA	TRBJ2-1	CSATGTGNYNEQFF
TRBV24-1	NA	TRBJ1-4	CATSSSGGGREKLFF
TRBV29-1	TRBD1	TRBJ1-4	CSAQGTADPTTNEKLFF
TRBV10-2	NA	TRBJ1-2	CASSDRGGYGYTF
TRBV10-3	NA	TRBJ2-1	CAISESIRERRNEQFF
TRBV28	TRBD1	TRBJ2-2	CASVTRQGSYTGELFF
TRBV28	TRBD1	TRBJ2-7	CASNPADFRDRVYEQYF
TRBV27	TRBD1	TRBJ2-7	CATGKGQGRGYEQYF
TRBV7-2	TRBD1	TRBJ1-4	CASSRSGQGIATNEKLFF
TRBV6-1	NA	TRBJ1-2	CASSVTVRYGYTF
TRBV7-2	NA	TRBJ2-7	CASSRDHRAEQYF
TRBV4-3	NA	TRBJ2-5	CASSRDLKETQYF
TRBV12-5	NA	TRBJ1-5	CASGLVYLGTTENSNQPQHF
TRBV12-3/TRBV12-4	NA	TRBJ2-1	CASSSGLGNNYAEQFF
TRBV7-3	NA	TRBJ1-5	CASSLNGGVNQPQHF
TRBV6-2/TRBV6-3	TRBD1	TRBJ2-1	CASSYTGTGGKEQFF
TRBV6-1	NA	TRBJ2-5	CASSKQGRETQYF
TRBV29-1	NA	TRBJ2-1	CSVGIAYSSYNEQFF
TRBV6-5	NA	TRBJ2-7	CASSQIGRSYEQYF
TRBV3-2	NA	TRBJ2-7	CASSPVSSYEQYF
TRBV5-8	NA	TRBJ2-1	CASSLLNEQFF
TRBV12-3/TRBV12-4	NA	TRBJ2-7	CASSLAQGKSYEQYF
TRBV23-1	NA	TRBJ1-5	CASSQYPTGRRLNQPQHF
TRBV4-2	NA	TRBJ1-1	CASSAQGTEVFF
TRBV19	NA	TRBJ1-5	CASRDLGASQPQHF
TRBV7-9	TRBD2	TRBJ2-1	CASSSTGTRGNEQFF
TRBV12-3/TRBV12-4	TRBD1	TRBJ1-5	CASSLTGTSSQPQHF
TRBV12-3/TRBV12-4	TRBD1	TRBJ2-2	CASSSHRGTGELFF
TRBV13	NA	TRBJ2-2	CASSLEGDTGQLYF
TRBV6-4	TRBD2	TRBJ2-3	CASSPTSATSTDTQYF
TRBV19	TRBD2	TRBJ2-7	CASSIGGEEQYF
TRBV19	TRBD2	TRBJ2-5	CASRPGGDQDTQYF
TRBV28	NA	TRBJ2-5	CASSFKRETQYF
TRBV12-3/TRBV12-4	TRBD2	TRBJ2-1	CASSGGLAEYNEQFF
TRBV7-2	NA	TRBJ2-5	CASSLRLAGTQYF
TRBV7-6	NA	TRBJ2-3	CASSTTFRGGADTQYF
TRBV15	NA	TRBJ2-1	CATSRDHRWSREQFF
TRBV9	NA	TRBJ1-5	CASSLGQAGIAQPQHF
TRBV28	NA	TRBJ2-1	CASSLDWLGSNEQFF